A single sample gave rise to the 3 T cell receptor beta chains below, sequenced in a study of preoperative IRX-2 immunotherapy in early breast cancer. Treatment of the sample: preoperative locoregional IRX-2 cytokine immunotherapy. Profiled with immunoSEQ multiplex PCR; TCRdb holds only in-frame clones, not every one. Altogether under 35,000 clones are present, approximately 83% being singletons, with the ten largest covering approximately 3%. The sample here was taken from a patient treated with IRX-2 immunotherapy. The origin of the receptors is a human donor with breast cancer.

The V call is TRBV28, the J call TRBJ2-1; TRBD2 aligns across 16 bases. The ends lost 6 bases at V and 14 bases at J; junction bases unmatched: 10. The CDR3 length is 15 residues. Germline CDR1 reads MDHEN; CDR2 reads SYDVKM. The CDR3 DNA reads TGTGCCAGCAGCCTGGGACTAGCGGGAGGGTTACCCGAGTTCTTC. The encoded protein is CASSLGLAGGLPEFF.

The chain couples TRBV28 to TRBJ1-1; D is ambiguous. Per the germline V gene, CDR1 is MDHEN and CDR2 is SYDVKM. Trimming stripped 3 bases from V and 11 bases from J, with 19 bases between. The length of the CDR3 is 14 residues. The chain's CDR3 is CASSFRSQIRGAFF. CDR3 bases: TGTGCCAGCAGTTTCCGATCCCAAATCCGTGGGGCTTTCTTT.

This chain uses TRBV19 with TRBJ2-5, with 10 bases lining up with TRBD2. This CDR3 has 17 amino acids. The junction had 9 bases not matched to a gene; V was cut back by 0 bases and J by 5 bases. Germline CDR1 and CDR2: LNHDA and SQIVND (reference sequence). The CDR3: CASSIDSLAGVGETQYF. CDR3 in DNA: TGTGCCAGTAGTATAGATTCGCTAGCGGGGGTTGGTGAGACCCAGTACTTC.